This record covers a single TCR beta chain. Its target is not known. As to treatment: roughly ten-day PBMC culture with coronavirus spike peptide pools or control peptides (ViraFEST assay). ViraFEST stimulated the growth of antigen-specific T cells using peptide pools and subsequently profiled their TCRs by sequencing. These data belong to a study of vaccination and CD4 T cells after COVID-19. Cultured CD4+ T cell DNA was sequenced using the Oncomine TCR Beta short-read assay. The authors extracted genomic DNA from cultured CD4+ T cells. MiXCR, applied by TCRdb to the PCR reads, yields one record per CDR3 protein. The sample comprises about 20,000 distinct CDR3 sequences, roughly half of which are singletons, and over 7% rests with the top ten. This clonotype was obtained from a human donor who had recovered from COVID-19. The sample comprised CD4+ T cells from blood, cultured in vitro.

DNA for the CDR3: TGTGCCATCAGTGAGTCGATCCTAGCAAGCTCCTACGAGCAGTACTTC. Residues: CAISESILASSYEQYF. The chain links TRBV10-3 to TRBJ2-7, with a weak D call TRBD2 (5 bases). V was pared by 0 bases and J by 0 bases, with 12 bases between. The CDR3 is 16 residues long. CDR1 and CDR2 from the germline V gene are ENHRY and SYGVKD.